The rows below give T cell receptor beta chains drawn from one sample of a study of tumor and adjacent non-tumor tissue in lung cancer. Via MiXCR, TCRdb re-called the multiplex PCR reads, giving one row per CDR3 protein. Counted here are about 200,000 distinct CDR3 sequences, around 70% occurring once; the ten biggest clones make up less than 25%. The sample consisted of lung tumor tissue. The receptors come from a man in his 60s with non-small cell lung cancer. Each CDR3 is given with its conserved first and last residue. D genes are given only for firm matches. Size values are once, few and many counts, or a class for expanded clones, and some rows have none.

j_gene	v_gene	abundance	d_gene	CDR3aa	CDR3nt
TRBJ2-5	TRBV5-5	-	-	CASSWGISEETQYF	TGTGCCAGCAGCTGGGGGATCTCCGAAGAGACCCAGTACTTC
TRBJ2-5	TRBV29-1	many	-	CSVVGKVVIETQYF	TGCAGCGTTGTTGGGAAGGTGGTAATTGAGACCCAGTACTTC
TRBJ2-7	TRBV18	few	-	CASSLQGGYSSYEQYF	TGTGCCAGCTCACTACAAGGGGGATATTCCTCCTACGAGCAGTACTTC
TRBJ2-7	TRBV20-1	-	-	CSVRGGREEGEQYF	TGCAGTGTTAGAGGGGGACGGGAGGAGGGCGAGCAGTACTTC
TRBJ1-3	TRBV13	-	TRBD1	CASILQGAGITIYF	TGTGCCAGCATATTACAGGGGGCTGGAATCACCATATATTTT
TRBJ2-3	TRBV11-2	few	-	CACSRIQSMGYF	TGTGCCTGCAGCCGTATCCAATCCATGGGGTATTTT
TRBJ1-2	TRBV5-1	-	-	CASSLEGGPKGYIF	TGCGCCAGCAGCTTGGAGGGGGGCCCGAAAGGCTACATCTTC
TRBJ2-2	TRBV20-1	-	TRBD2	CSAREVSGRTATGELFF	TGCAGTGCTAGAGAGGTTAGCGGGAGAACGGCCACCGGGGAGCTGTTTTTT
TRBJ2-3	TRBV4-3	many	TRBD1	CASSRTGSTDTQYF	TGCGCCAGCAGCCGGACAGGGAGCACAGATACGCAGTATTTT
TRBJ1-6	TRBV6-2/TRBV6-3	few	-	CASSYGKLRPSPLHF	TGTGCCAGCAGTTACGGCAAACTCCGGCCCTCACCCCTCCACTTT
TRBJ1-2	TRBV11-2	-	-	CASSLAMGNYYGYTF	TGTGCCAGCAGCTTAGCGATGGGGAATTATTATGGCTACACCTTC
TRBJ2-7	TRBV5-1	-	-	CASSLKVGGREQYF	TGCGCCAGCAGCTTGAAGGTAGGGGGAAGGGAGCAGTACTTC
TRBJ2-1	TRBV4-2	-	-	CASSQDINSNPYNELFF	TGTGCCAGCAGCCAAGATATAAACTCCAACCCCTACAATGAGCTGTTCTTC
TRBJ2-7	TRBV6-5	-	-	CASGDGGVTSYEQYF	TGTGCCAGCGGCGATGGGGGAGTCACTAGCTACGAACAGTACTTC
TRBJ1-5	TRBV20-1	-	-	CNAVAQHF	TGCAATGCGGTGGCCCAGCATTTT
TRBJ1-5	TRBV20-1	many	TRBD1	CSALSTGEQPQHF	TGCAGTGCCCTATCGACAGGGGAACAGCCCCAGCATTTT
TRBJ2-3	TRBV6-5	-	-	CASSYSAFTDTQYF	TGTGCCAGCAGTTACTCCGCCTTCACAGATACGCAGTATTTT
TRBJ2-7	TRBV5-1	-	-	CASSLESEQYF	TGCGCCAGCAGCTTAGAGTCTGAGCAGTACTTC
TRBJ2-5	TRBV4-1	many	TRBD1	CASSQVGTAPEETQYF	TGCGCCAGCAGCCAAGTTGGGACAGCCCCCGAAGAGACCCAGTACTTC
TRBJ2-2	TRBV11-1	-	-	CASIQLAGGTGELFF	TGTGCCAGTATCCAACTAGCTGGCGGCACCGGGGAACTGTTTTTT
TRBJ1-1	TRBV29-1	few	-	CSVEDRGLKKKIGRTEAFF	TGCAGCGTTGAAGATAGAGGCCTAAAAAAAAAGATAGGCAGGACTGAAGCTTTCTTT
TRBJ2-7	TRBV20-1	-	-	CSARAHFDPSSVSLAYEQYF	TGCAGTGCTAGAGCCCATTTCGACCCTTCTAGCGTGAGCTTGGCATACGAGCAGTACTTC
TRBJ2-3	TRBV29-1	many	-	CSVEEVATYTQYF	TGCAGCGTTGAAGAGGTGGCTACTTATACGCAGTATTTT
TRBJ2-3	TRBV4-1	few	TRBD2	CASSQGRLASADTQYF	TGCGCCAGCAGCCAAGGCCGACTAGCGAGCGCAGATACGCAGTATTTT
TRBJ2-3	TRBV11-2	-	-	CVSSLGAGSSRDTQYF	TGTGTCAGCAGCTTGGGGGCGGGGTCAAGCAGAGATACGCAGTATTTT
TRBJ2-5	TRBV6-5	-	-	CASIPWGGEIQYF	TGTGCCAGTATTCCTTGGGGGGGCGAGATCCAGTACTTC
TRBJ1-4	TRBV6-2/TRBV6-3	-	-	CASRHPVFSSGHGEKLFF	TGTGCCAGCAGGCACCCGGTTTTTAGCTCGGGCCATGGCGAAAAACTGTTTTTT
TRBJ2-1	TRBV11-1	once	-	CTSSAVRGAWNEQFF	TGTACCAGCAGCGCGGTACGGGGAGCTTGGAATGAGCAGTTCTTC
TRBJ2-1	TRBV11-2	-	TRBD1	CASTLDRGEFYEQFF	TGTGCCAGCACCCTGGACAGGGGAGAGTTCTATGAACAGTTCTTC
TRBJ2-7	TRBV20-1	many	TRBD2	CSASSGRLYEQYF	TGCAGTGCTTCTAGCGGTAGACTCTACGAGCAGTACTTC
TRBJ1-5	TRBV20-1	-	-	CSGSELGGEHQLQHF	TGCAGTGGAAGCGAGTTGGGGGGGGAGCATCAGCTCCAGCATTTT
TRBJ1-1	TRBV12-3/TRBV12-4	few	-	CASSQTLTPQGFTEAFF	TGTGCCAGCAGCCAGACCCTAACCCCACAGGGATTCACTGAAGCTTTCTTT
TRBJ1-3	TRBV18	-	-	CASSPFGLYSGNTIYF	TGTGCCAGCTCACCCTTTGGACTGTACTCTGGAAACACCATATATTTT
TRBJ1-1	TRBV6-1	-	-	CTSSEGSGKGFAEVFF	TGTACCAGTAGTGAAGGGTCGGGGAAGGGTTTCGCTGAAGTTTTCTTT
TRBJ2-2	TRBV7-9	-	TRBD1	CASSLAGTEVTGELFF	TGTGCCAGCAGCTTAGCCGGGACAGAAGTCACAGGGGAGCTGTTTTTT
TRBJ2-7	TRBV12-3/TRBV12-4	-	TRBD2	CASSFQAGPSHKQYF	TGTGCCAGCAGTTTCCAAGCGGGACCGTCCCACAAGCAGTACTTC
TRBJ2-3	TRBV4-1	many	TRBD1	CASSQRGGQGKDTQYF	TGCGCCAGCAGCCAACGGGGCGGACAGGGGAAAGATACGCAGTATTTT
TRBJ1-2	TRBV24-1	many	TRBD1	CATSDRGQGLPLNYGYTF	TGTGCCACCAGTGATCGCGGACAGGGCCTTCCCTTAAACTATGGCTACACCTTC
TRBJ2-3	TRBV20-1	-	TRBD2	CSASLLAGDRQYF	TGCAGTGCTAGTCTCCTAGCGGGAGATAGGCAGTACTTT
TRBJ2-2	TRBV20-1	many	TRBD1	CSAGRTGQTGELFF	TGCAGTGCTGGGAGGACAGGGCAAACCGGGGAGCTGTTTTTT
TRBJ2-1	TRBV12-5	-	-	CASGLPSGLAGGARPSSYNEQFF	TGTGCTAGTGGTTTGCCCTCAGGACTAGCAGGGGGCGCCCGGCCAAGCTCCTACAATGAACAGTTCTTC
TRBJ2-7	TRBV6-2/TRBV6-3	-	TRBD2	CASSSTSGFVYDQYF	TGTGCCAGCAGTTCCACTAGCGGGTTTGTCTACGACCAGTACTTC
TRBJ2-2	TRBV5-5	many	-	CASSLGRGAVTGELFF	TGTGCCAGCAGCTTGGGAAGGGGCGCGGTCACCGGGGAGCTGTTTTTT
TRBJ1-2	TRBV4-1	many	TRBD1	CASSLIVRDRVSGYTF	TGCGCCAGCAGCCTCATAGTCCGGGACAGGGTCTCTGGCTACACCTTC
TRBJ2-1	TRBV11-2	-	-	CASTRTFWGGLCSHNEQFF	TGTGCCAGCACAAGAACCTTCTGGGGCGGGCTCTGCTCCCACAATGAGCAGTTCTTC
TRBJ2-7	TRBV6-1	-	-	CASSEDRAYEQYF	TGTGCCAGCAGTGAAGACAGGGCCTACGAGCAGTACTTC
TRBJ1-1	TRBV29-1	many	-	CSVQGEAFF	TGCAGCGTTCAGGGGGAAGCTTTCTTT
TRBJ1-2	TRBV6-1	-	-	CAGSYSNAGAGSYSYTF	TGTGCCGGCAGTTACTCGAATGCGGGGGCGGGTAGCTATAGCTACACCTTC
TRBJ1-4	TRBV20-1	many	-	CSARGGRGGEKLFF	TGCAGTGCTAGGGGGGGGAGGGGAGGCGAAAAACTGTTTTTT
TRBJ1-1	TRBV20-1	few	-	CSALSGGGGAFF	TGCAGTGCTCTCTCCGGGGGGGGCGGAGCTTTCTTT
TRBJ2-1	TRBV6-2/TRBV6-3	-	-	CASSARRGRGDEQFF	TGTGCCAGTAGTGCGAGGAGGGGCAGAGGGGATGAGCAGTTCTTC
TRBJ2-7	TRBV29-1	once	-	CSSRDERIYEQYF	TGCAGCTCAAGGGACGAAAGGATCTACGAGCAGTACTTC
TRBJ1-2	TRBV4-1	many	-	CASSQDPARPNYGYTF	TGCGCCAGCAGCCAAGACCCCGCGAGACCTAACTATGGCTACACCTTC
TRBJ1-4	TRBV20-1	-	-	CSARDSQALSEILFF	TGCAGCGCTAGAGATTCCCAGGCGTTGAGTGAAATACTGTTTTTT
TRBJ1-5	TRBV20-1	-	-	CSARSPGALLQPQHF	TGCAGTGCTAGATCACCGGGGGCACTACTTCAGCCCCAGCATTTT
TRBJ2-3	TRBV5-1	-	-	CASSSRGGTDTQYF	TGCGCCAGCAGCTCGAGGGGGGGGACAGATACGCAGTATTTT
TRBJ2-6	TRBV20-1	-	-	CNGKNNSGANVLTF	TGCAATGGTAAGAACAACTCTGGGGCCAACGTCCTGACTTTC
TRBJ1-1	TRBV12-5	many	-	CASGLVGDSMNTEAFF	TGTGCTAGTGGTTTGGTAGGAGACTCAATGAACACTGAAGCTTTCTTT
TRBJ1-2	TRBV11-2	-	-	CASSLDADISGYTF	TGTGCCAGCAGCTTAGATGCAGATATATCCGGCTACACCTTC